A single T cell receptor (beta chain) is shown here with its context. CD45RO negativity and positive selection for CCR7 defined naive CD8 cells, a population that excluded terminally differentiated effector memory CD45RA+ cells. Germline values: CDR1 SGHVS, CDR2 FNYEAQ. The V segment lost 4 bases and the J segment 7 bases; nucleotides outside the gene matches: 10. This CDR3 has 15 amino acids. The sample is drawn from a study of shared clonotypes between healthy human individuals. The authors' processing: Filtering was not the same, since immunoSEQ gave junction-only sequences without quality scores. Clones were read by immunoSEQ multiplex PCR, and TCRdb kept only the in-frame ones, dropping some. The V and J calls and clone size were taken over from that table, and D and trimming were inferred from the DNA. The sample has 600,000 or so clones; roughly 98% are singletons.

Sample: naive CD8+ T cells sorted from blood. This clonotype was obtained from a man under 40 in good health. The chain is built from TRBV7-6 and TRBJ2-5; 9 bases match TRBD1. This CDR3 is CASSSEPGTGRTQYF. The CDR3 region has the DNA TGTGCCAGCAGCTCGGAGCCGGGGACAGGGCGGACCCAGTACTTC. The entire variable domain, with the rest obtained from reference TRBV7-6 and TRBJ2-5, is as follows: GAGVSQSPRYKVTKRGQDVALRCDPISGHVSLYWYRQALGQGPEFLTYFNYEAQQDKSGLPNDRFSAERPEGSISTLTIQRTEQRDSAMYRCASSSEPGTGRTQYFGPGTRLLVL.